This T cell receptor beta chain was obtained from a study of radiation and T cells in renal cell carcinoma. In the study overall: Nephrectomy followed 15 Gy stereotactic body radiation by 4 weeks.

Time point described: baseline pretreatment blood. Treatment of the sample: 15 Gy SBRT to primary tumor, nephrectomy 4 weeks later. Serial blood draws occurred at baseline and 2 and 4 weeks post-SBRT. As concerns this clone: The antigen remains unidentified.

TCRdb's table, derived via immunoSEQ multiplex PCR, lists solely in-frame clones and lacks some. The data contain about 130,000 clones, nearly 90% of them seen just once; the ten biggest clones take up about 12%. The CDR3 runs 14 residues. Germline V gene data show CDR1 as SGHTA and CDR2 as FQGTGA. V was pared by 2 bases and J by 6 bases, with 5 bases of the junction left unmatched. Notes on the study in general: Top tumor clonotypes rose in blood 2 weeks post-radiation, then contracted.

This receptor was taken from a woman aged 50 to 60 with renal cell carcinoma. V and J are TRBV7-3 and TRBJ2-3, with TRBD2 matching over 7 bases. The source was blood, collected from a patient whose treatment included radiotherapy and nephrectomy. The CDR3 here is CASSLGAGPDTQYF. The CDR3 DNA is TGTGCCAGCAGCTTAGGAGCGGGGCCTGATACGCAGTATTTT.